One sample yielded the 25 T cell receptor beta chains listed below, sequenced in a study of technical replicates of blood from a few donors. Here immunoSEQ multiplex PCR was the method, and the copy in TCRdb shows in-frame clones only, minus some. Here the sample spans approximately 80,000 clones, around nine tenths being singletons. Sequencing was done on a sample of T cells isolated from PBMCs. The origin of the receptors is a human donor in good health.

This chain joins TRBV28 and TRBJ1-1; 8 positions agree with TRBD1. The CDR3 length is 17 residues. The V segment lost 5 bases and the J segment 1 base; nucleotides outside the gene matches: 12. The germline gives CDR1 MDHEN, CDR2 SYDVKM. The CDR3 DNA reads TGTGCCAGCAGTCCTAGACCATGGACAGGGAGGAACACTGAAGCTTTCTTT. It encodes CASSPRPWTGRNTEAFF.

The J gene is TRBJ1-5, the V gene TRBV10-2; TRBD1 aligns across 7 bases. The V gene's germline CDR1 is WSHSY and CDR2 SAAADI. The CDR3 is 15 residues long. With 6 bases clipped from V and 1 base from J, the junction kept 6 bases outside the gene matches. DNA of the CDR3: TGCGCCAGCAGCTCCGGACAGGCGAGCAATCAGCCCCAGCATTTT. As protein: CASSSGQASNQPQHF.

The CDR3 DNA reads as TGTGCCAGCAGCCAAGATCTTGGGCAGTTGAGATACACTGAAGCTTTCTTT. This encodes CASSQDLGQLRYTEAFF. The V and J genes are TRBV14 and TRBJ1-1, with unresolved D. CDR1 and CDR2 (germline): SGHDN, FVKESK. V was cut by 0 bases and J by 3 bases, with 17 bases left in between. The CDR3 spans 17 residues. The full variable domain, its missing parts supplied by reference TRBV14 and TRBJ1-1, is EAGVTQFPSHSVIEKGQTVTLRCDPISGHDNLYWYRRVMGKEIKFLLHFVKESKQDESGMPNNRFLAERTGGTYSTLKVQPAELEDSGVYFCASSQDLGQLRYTEAFFGQGTRLTVV.

The rearrangement uses TRBV5-1 and TRBJ1-2; TRBD1 agrees at 8 bases. The CDR3 length is 14 residues. CDR1 SGHRS and CDR2 YFSETQ come from the germline V gene. The V segment lost 2 bases and the J segment 8 bases; nucleotides outside the gene matches: 8. The CDR3 DNA reads TGCGCCAGCAGCTTCGACGGGACAGGCGGGGGCTACACCTTC. Protein product: CASSFDGTGGGYTF.

This chain connects TRBV7-9 to TRBJ2-3; 7 bases are shared with TRBD1. CDR1 and CDR2 from the germline V gene are SEHNR and FQNEAQ (reference sequence). CDR3 length: 15 amino acids. The J segment lost 5 bases and the V segment lost 7 bases, leaving 12 bases of the junction unmatched. CDR3 loop: CASTLAGSGGDTQYF. In DNA form, the CDR3 reads TGTGCCAGCACCTTGGCGGGCTCAGGGGGAGATACGCAGTATTTT.

The rearrangement links TRBV2 to TRBJ2-1, with 7 bases matching TRBD1. From germline, CDR1 is SNHLY and CDR2 FYNNEI. Trimming cost V 4 bases and J 4 bases; bases outside gene matches: 13. The CDR3 has 17 residues. The CDR3 here is CASSGDRVIFRYNEQFF. The CDR3, as DNA: TGTGCCAGCAGTGGTGACAGGGTTATTTTTAGATACAATGAGCAGTTCTTC.

The chain has TRBV7-6 and TRBJ2-7, with a tentative D call TRBD1 (6 bases). This CDR3 comprises 15 residues. The germline CDR1 and CDR2 sequences are SGHVS and FNYEAQ. V was shortened by 5 bases and J by 4 bases, with 18 bases between the two germline ends. DNA of the CDR3: TGTGCCAGCAGCCCCGACGCAGGGGATCCATACGAGCAGTACTTC. It specifies CASSPDAGDPYEQYF. The full variable domain, its missing parts supplied by reference TRBV7-6 and TRBJ2-7, is GAGVSQSPRYKVTKRGQDVALRCDPISGHVSLYWYRQALGQGPEFLTYFNYEAQQDKSGLPNDRFSAERPEGSISTLTIQRTEQRDSAMYRCASSPDAGDPYEQYFGPGTRLTVT.

The CDR3: CASSVTIAGVETDTQYF. DNA of the CDR3: TGTGCCAGCAGCGTAACTATAGCGGGAGTAGAGACAGATACGCAGTATTTT. The chain carries TRBV2 and TRBJ2-3; 9 positions match TRBD2. After removal of 6 bases from V and 3 bases from J, the junction contained 13 bases not matched to a gene. Germline CDR1 is SNHLY and CDR2 is FYNNEI. The CDR3 has 17 amino acids.

The V and J genes are TRBV11-1 and TRBJ2-2; D unresolved. The CDR3 contains 12 residues. Germline CDR1 and CDR2: SGHAT and FQDESV (reference sequence). V shed 9 bases and J shed 7 bases, with 12 bases lying between them. The CDR3 DNA reads as TGTGCCAGTTCCCTTGGAGACGGGGAGCTGTTTTTT. This codes for CASSLGDGELFF.

V usage is TRBV4-1 and J usage is TRBJ2-3; 11 bases are a match to TRBD2. From germline, CDR1 is MGHRA and CDR2 YSYEKL. Trimming cost V 1 base and J 3 bases; bases outside gene matches: 6. CDR3 length equals 17 residues. In nucleotides, the CDR3 is TGCGCCAGCAGCCAAGTAGGTAGCGGGGGGGCGACAGATACGCAGTATTTT. It codes for CASSQVGSGGATDTQYF.

The chain joins TRBV2 to TRBJ2-7; the D is unclear. V lost 7 bases and J 5 bases, leaving 15 bases between the germline ends. This CDR3 has 13 amino acids. Per the germline V gene, CDR1 is SNHLY and CDR2 is FYNNEI. The CDR3 is CASNEELIHEQYF. The CDR3 coding sequence is TGTGCCAGCAATGAGGAGCTGATCCACGAGCAGTACTTC.

The DNA for the CDR3 is TGTGCCACCAGCAGAGTCGGACAGGGGGCTGAAAAACTGTTTTTT. Translated, it gives CATSRVGQGAEKLFF. This sequence joins TRBV15 and TRBJ1-4; 11 bases line up with TRBD1. CDR1 LNHNV and CDR2 YYDKDF come from the germline V gene (reference sequence). The CDR3 has 15 residues. After removal of 1 base from V and 7 bases from J, the junction contained 2 bases not matched to a gene.

The CDR3 sequence: CASNHRGSTEAFF. Here the CDR3 DNA reads TGTGCCAGCAACCACAGGGGAAGCACTGAAGCTTTCTTT. V usage is TRBV6-1 and J usage is TRBJ1-1, with 7 positions matching TRBD1. The germline V gene has CDR1 MNHNS and CDR2 SASEGT. The CDR3 has 13 amino acids. The V segment lost 7 bases and the J segment 4 bases; nucleotides outside the gene matches: 6.

This clone was detected only once. The V and J genes are TRBV6-4 and TRBJ2-3, with 8 positions matching TRBD2. In germline, CDR1 is MRHNA, CDR2 SNTAGT. The CDR3 contains 15 residues. The junction had 6 bases not matched to a gene; V was cut back by 3 bases and J by 4 bases. CDR3 sequence reads: CASSETGGPADTQYF. CDR3 in DNA: TGTGCCAGCAGTGAGACGGGAGGGCCCGCAGATACGCAGTATTTT.

The V gene is TRBV7-3, the J gene TRBJ2-6, with a tentative D call TRBD1 (5 bases). The CDR3 has 18 amino acids. The V gene's germline CDR1 is SGHTA and CDR2 FQGTGA. Trimming pared 4 bases from V and 0 bases from J, leaving 16 bases between. This CDR3 is CASSSRQSRDSGANVLTF. DNA for the CDR3: TGTGCCAGCAGCTCCCGACAGAGCAGAGACTCTGGGGCCAACGTCCTGACTTTC.

The chain combines TRBV11-3 with TRBJ2-5; D is perhaps TRBD2 (6 bases). The CDR3 loop spans 15 amino acids. Deletions cut 1 base from V and 0 bases from J, with 9 bases between. From germline, CDR1 is SGHNT and CDR2 YENEEA. CDR3 region: CASSLGPSDQETQYF. Here the CDR3 DNA reads TGTGCCAGCAGCTTAGGCCCTAGCGACCAAGAGACCCAGTACTTC.

This chain connects TRBV5-4 to TRBJ2-1; 12 bases line up with TRBD1. The CDR3 is 17 residues long. V lost 4 bases to trimming and J lost 4 bases; unmatched junction nucleotides: 9. In germline, CDR1 is SGHNT, CDR2 YYREEE (reference sequence). CDR3 in DNA: TGTGCCAGCAGCCCGGGACAGGGGGCGAGCCTGTACAATGAGCAGTTCTTC. It codes for CASSPGQGASLYNEQFF.

The chain uses TRBV7-9 and TRBJ2-7; the D gene is possibly TRBD1 (6 bases). Trimming removed 5 bases from V and 9 bases from J, with 20 bases in between. The germline gives CDR1 SEHNR, CDR2 FQNEAQ (reference sequence). CDR3 length: 14 residues. The DNA of the CDR3 is TGTGCCAGCAGCCCACGACAGGACGGTTCAGTGCAGTACTTC. It specifies CASSPRQDGSVQYF.

This chain joins TRBV19 and TRBJ1-1; the D gene is possibly TRBD1 (5 bases). V lost 9 bases and J lost 4, with 18 bases in between. CDR3 length: 14 residues. Per germline, CDR1 LNHDA and CDR2 SQIVND (reference sequence). Here the CDR3 DNA reads TGTGCCAGCAAATGGGACTTTATCGGCACTGAAGCTTTCTTT. This sequence encodes CASKWDFIGTEAFF.

The gene calls are TRBV30 and TRBJ2-7; D not certain. The CDR3 is 13 residues long. Germline CDR1 is GTSNPN and CDR2 is SVGIG (reference sequence). V was cut by 0 bases and J by 7 bases, with 13 bases left in between. CDR3 sequence (DNA): TGTGCCTGGAGTGTAATTACGTCCCGGGAGCAGTACTTC. Translated: CAWSVITSREQYF.

The chain joins TRBV27 to TRBJ2-7; maybe TRBD2 (6 bases). CDR1 MNHEY and CDR2 SMNVEV come from the germline V gene (reference sequence). The CDR3 length is 14 residues. V was trimmed by 5 bases and J by 0 bases, leaving 11 bases between them. The CDR3 spells CASSLLAVSYEQYF. For the CDR3, the DNA is TGTGCCAGCAGTCTTTTAGCGGTCTCCTACGAGCAGTACTTC.

The chain is built from TRBV9 and TRBJ2-1; possibly TRBD1 for D (5 bases). The germline gives CDR1 SGDLS, CDR2 YYNGEE. The CDR3 is made up of 12 amino acids. Trimming cost V 3 bases and J 9 bases, with 10 bases left between them. The CDR3 nucleotides read TGTGCCAGCAGCGCATCAGGGCCTGAGCAGTTCTTC. Translated: CASSASGPEQFF.

The rearrangement joins TRBV27 to TRBJ2-2, with unresolved D. The germline V gene encodes CDR1 MNHEY and CDR2 SMNVEV (reference sequence). The CDR3 extends over 14 amino acids. Trimming cost V 4 bases and J 6 bases, with 12 bases left between them. The CDR3 coding sequence is TGTGCCAGCAGTTGGTCGGGTCGGCCCGGGGAGCTGTTTTTT. Protein sequence: CASSWSGRPGELFF.

The chain uses TRBV7-9 and TRBJ1-4, with 7 bases aligning to TRBD1. The length of the CDR3 is 14 residues. Germline CDR1 is SEHNR and CDR2 is FQNEAQ (reference sequence). With 4 bases clipped from V and 8 bases from J, the junction kept 7 bases outside the gene matches. The CDR3 DNA follows: TGTGCCAGCAGCTCAATAACGGACAGGGAAAAACTGTTTTTT. Amino acids: CASSSITDREKLFF.

The chain employs TRBV2 and TRBJ2-1; 9 bases are shared with TRBD2. The CDR3 sequence is 13 residues long. CDR1 and CDR2 from the germline V gene are SNHLY and FYNNEI. The ends lost 6 bases at V and 8 bases at J; junction bases unmatched: 5. In nucleotides, the CDR3 is TGTGCCAGCAGCGTCAGCGGGAGGTATGAGCAGTTCTTC. This sequence encodes CASSVSGRYEQFF.